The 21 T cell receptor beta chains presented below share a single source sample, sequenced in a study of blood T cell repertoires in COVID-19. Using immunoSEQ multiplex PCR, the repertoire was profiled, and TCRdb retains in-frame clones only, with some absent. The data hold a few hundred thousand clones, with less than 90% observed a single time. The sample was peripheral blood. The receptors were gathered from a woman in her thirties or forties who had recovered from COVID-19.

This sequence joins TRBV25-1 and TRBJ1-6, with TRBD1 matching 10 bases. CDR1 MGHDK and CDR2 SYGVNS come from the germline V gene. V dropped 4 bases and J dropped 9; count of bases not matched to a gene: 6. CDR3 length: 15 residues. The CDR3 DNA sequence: TGTGCCAGCAGTGGGGGGACAGGGGAAGGTTCACCCCTCCACTTT. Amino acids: CASSGGTGEGSPLHF.

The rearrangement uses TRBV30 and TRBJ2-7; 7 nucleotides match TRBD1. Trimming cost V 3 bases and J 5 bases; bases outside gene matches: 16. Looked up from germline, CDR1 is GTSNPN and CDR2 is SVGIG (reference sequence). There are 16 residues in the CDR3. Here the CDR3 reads CAWRSGLGRGFNEQYF. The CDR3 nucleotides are TGTGCCTGGAGGTCGGGGCTCGGCAGGGGGTTCAACGAGCAGTACTTC.

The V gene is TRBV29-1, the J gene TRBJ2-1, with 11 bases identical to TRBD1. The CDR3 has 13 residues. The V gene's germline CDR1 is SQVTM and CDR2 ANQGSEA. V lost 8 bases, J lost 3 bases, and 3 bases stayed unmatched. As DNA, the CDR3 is TGCAGCACCGGGACAGGGGGCTACAATGAGCAGTTCTTC. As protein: CSTGTGGYNEQFF.

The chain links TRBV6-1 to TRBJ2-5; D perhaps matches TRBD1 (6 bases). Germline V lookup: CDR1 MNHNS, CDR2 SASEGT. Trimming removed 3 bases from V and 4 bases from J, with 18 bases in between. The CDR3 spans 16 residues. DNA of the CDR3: TGTGCCAGCAGTGAGACAGGACGAAGGGGGAGAGAGACCCAGTACTTC. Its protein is CASSETGRRGRETQYF.

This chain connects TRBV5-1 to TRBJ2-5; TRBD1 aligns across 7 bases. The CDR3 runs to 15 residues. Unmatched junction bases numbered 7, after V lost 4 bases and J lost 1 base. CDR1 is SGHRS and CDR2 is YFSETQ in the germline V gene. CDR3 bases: TGCGCCAGCAGCCCCGCCGACAGGGTCCAAGAGACCCAGTACTTC. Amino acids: CASSPADRVQETQYF.

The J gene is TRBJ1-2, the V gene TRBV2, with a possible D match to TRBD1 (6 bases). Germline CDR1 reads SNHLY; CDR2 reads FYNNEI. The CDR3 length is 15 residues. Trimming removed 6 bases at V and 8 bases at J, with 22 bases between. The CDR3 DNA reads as TGTGCCAGCAGCATACAAATCCCGGGGGGCAGCGGCTACACCTTC. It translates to CASSIQIPGGSGYTF.

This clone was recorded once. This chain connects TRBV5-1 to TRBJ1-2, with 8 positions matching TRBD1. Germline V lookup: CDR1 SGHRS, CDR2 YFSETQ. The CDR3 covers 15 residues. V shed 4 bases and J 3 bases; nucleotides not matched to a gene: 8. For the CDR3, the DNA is TGCGCCAGCAGCCCCGGACAGGGTGGTTACTATGGCTACACCTTC. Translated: CASSPGQGGYYGYTF.

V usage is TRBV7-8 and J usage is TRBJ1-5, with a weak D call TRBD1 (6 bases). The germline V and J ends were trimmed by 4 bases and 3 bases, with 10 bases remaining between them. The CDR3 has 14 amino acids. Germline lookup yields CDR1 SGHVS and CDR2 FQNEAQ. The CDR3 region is CASSWNRDNQPQHF. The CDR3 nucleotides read TGTGCCAGCAGCTGGAACAGGGACAATCAGCCCCAGCATTTT.

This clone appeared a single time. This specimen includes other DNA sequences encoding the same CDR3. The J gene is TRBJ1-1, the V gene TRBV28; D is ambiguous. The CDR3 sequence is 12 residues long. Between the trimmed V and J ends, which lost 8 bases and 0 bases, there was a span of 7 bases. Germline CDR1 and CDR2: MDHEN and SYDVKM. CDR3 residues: CASSQMNTEAFF. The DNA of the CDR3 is TGTGCCAGCTCCCAGATGAACACTGAAGCTTTCTTT.

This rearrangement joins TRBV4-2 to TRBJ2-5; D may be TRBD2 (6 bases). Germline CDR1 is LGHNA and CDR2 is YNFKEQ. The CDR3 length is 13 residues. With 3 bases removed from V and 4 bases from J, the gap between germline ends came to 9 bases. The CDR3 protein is CASSQGTGETQYF. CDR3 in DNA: TGTGCCAGCAGCCAGGGGACTGGAGAGACCCAGTACTTC.

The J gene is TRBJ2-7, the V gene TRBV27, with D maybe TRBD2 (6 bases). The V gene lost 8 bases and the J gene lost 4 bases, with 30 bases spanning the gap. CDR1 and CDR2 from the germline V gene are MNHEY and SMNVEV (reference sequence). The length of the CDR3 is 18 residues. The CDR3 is CASGSSGAQKGNRYEQYF. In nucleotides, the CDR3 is TGTGCCAGCGGTTCCTCGGGAGCCCAGAAGGGGAATCGATACGAGCAGTACTTC.

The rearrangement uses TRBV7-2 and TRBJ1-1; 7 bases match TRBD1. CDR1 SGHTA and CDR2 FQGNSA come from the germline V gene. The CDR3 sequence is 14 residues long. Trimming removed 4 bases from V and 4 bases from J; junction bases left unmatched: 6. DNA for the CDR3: TGTGCCAGCAGCTCCCGCGACAGGGCCACTGAAGCTTTCTTT. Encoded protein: CASSSRDRATEAFF.

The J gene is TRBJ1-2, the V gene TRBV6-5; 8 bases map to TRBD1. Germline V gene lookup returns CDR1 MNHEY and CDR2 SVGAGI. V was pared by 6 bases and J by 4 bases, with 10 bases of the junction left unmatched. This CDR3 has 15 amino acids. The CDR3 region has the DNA TGTGCCAGCAGCTTGTCCACAGGGGGACCCTATGGCTACACCTTC. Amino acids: CASSLSTGGPYGYTF.

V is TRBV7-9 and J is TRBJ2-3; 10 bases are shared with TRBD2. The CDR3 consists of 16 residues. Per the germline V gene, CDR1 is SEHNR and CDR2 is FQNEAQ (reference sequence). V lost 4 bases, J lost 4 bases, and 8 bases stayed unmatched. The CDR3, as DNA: TGTGCCAGCAGCTCCCAACTAGCGGGGCTGGCAGATACGCAGTATTTT. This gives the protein CASSSQLAGLADTQYF.

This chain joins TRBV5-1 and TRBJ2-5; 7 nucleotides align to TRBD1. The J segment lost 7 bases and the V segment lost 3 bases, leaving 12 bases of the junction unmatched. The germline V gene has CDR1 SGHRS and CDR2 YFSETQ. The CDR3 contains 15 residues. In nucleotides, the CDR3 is TGCGCCAGCAGCTCAACAAGACAGGGAAGGTGGACCCAGTACTTC. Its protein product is CASSSTRQGRWTQYF.

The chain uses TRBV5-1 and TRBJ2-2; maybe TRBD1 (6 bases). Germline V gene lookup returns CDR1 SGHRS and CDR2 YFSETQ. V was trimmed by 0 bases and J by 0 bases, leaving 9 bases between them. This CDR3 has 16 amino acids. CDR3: CASSLVGATNTGELFF. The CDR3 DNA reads TGCGCCAGCAGCTTGGTGGGGGCCACGAACACCGGGGAGCTGTTTTTT.

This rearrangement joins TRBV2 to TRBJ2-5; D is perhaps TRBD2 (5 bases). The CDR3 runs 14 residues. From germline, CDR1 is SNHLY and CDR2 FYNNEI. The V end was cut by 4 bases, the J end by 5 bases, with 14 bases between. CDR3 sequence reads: CASSGFGVGETQYF. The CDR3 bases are TGTGCCAGCAGTGGCTTCGGGGTTGGGGAGACCCAGTACTTC.

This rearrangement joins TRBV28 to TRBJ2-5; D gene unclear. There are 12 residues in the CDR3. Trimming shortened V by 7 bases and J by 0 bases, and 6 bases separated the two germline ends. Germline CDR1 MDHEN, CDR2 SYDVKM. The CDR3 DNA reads TGTGCCAGCAAACGGTACCAAGAGACCCAGTACTTC. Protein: CASKRYQETQYF.

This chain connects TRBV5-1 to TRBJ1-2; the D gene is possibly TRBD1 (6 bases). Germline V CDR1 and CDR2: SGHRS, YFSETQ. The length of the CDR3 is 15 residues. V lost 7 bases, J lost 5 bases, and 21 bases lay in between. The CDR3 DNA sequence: TGCGCCAGCCGCCTTGGGGGCGCTACTCTTTATGGCTACACCTTC. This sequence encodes CASRLGGATLYGYTF.

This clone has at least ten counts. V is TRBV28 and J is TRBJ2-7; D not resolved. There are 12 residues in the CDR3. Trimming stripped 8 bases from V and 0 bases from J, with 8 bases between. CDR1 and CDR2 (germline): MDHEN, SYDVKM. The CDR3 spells CASGQSSYEQYF. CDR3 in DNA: TGTGCCAGCGGGCAGAGCTCCTACGAGCAGTACTTC.

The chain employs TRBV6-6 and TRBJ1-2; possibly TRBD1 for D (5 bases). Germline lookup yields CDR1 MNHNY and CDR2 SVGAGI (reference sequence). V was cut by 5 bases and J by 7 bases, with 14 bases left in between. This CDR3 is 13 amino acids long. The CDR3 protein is CASSPGGSFGYTF. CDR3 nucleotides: TGTGCCAGCAGTCCCGGGGGGTCTTTTGGCTACACCTTC.